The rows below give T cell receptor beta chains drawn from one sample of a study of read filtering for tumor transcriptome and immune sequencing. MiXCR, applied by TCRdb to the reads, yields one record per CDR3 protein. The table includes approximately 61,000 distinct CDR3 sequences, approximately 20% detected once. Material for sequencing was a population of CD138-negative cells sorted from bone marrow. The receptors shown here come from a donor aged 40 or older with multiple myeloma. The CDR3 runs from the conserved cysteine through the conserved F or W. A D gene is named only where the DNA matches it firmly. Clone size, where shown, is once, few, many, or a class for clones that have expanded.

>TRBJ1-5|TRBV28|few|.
CASSLFSPRGGNQPQHF
TGTGCCAGCAGTTTATTTTCCCCTCGTGGCGGCAATCAGCCCCAGCATTTT
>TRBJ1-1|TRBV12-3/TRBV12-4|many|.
CASSPPLALNTEAFF
TGTGCCAGCAGTCCACCCCTAGCTCTGAACACTGAAGCTTTCTTT
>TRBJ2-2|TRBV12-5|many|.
CASVQGITGELFF
TGTGCTAGTGTTCAGGGTATCACCGGGGAGCTGTTTTTT
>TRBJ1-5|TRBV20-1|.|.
CSATGGNQPQHF
TGCAGTGCAACGGGGGGCAATCAGCCCCAGCATTTT
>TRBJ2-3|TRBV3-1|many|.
CASSVRDTQYF
TGTGCCAGCAGCGTACGTGATACGCAGTATTTT
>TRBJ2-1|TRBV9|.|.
CGSRRLDPYNEQFF
TGTGGCAGCAGACGACTAGATCCCTACAATGAGCAGTTCTTC
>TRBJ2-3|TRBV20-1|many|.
CSALTVTDTQYF
TGCAGTGCTTTGACAGTCACAGATACGCAGTATTTT
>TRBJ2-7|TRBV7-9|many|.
CASSPNTGHPPYEQYF
TGTGCCAGCAGTCCTAATACAGGGCATCCCCCTTACGAGCAGTACTTC
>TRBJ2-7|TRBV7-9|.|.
CASSNDGPYEQYF
TGTGCCAGCAGCAACGACGGCCCCTACGAGCAGTACTTC
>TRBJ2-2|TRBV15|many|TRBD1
CATGPGQKNTGELFF
TGTGCCACCGGACCGGGACAGAAGAACACCGGGGAGCTGTTTTTT
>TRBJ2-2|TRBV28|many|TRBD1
CASSSQGASITGELFF
TGTGCCAGCAGTTCACAGGGGGCAAGTATCACCGGGGAGCTGTTTTTT
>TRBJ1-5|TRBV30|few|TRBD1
CAWSVQGQGLGQPQHF
TGTGCCTGGAGTGTACAGGGGCAGGGGTTAGGTCAGCCCCAGCATTTT
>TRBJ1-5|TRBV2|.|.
CASTRDTGNQPQHF
TGTGCCAGCACGAGGGACACGGGCAATCAGCCCCAGCATTTT
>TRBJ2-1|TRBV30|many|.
CAWNQLRGNEQFF
TGTGCCTGGAACCAGCTAAGAGGCAATGAGCAGTTCTTC
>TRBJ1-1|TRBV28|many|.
CASSLSAGNTEAFF
TGTGCCAGCAGTTTATCGGCCGGGAACACTGAAGCTTTCTTT
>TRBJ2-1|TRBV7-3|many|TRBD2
CASSPSGIGNEQFF
TGTGCCAGCAGCCCTAGCGGGATTGGTAATGAGCAGTTCTTC
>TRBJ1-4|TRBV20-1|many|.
CSAPQGKSRTNEKLFF
TGCAGTGCGCCCCAGGGGAAATCACGCACAAATGAAAAACTGTTTTTT
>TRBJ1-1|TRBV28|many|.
CASSFGAAEAFF
TGTGCCAGCAGTTTCGGGGCAGCTGAAGCTTTCTTT
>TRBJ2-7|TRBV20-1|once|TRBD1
CSARGQGKEQYF
TGCAGTGCTAGAGGACAGGGTAAAGAGCAGTACTTC
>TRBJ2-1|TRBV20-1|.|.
CSASVGYSEQFF
TGCAGTGCTAGTGTCGGGTACAGTGAGCAGTTCTTC
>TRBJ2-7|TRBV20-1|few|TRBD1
CSARRDSFEQYF
TGCAGTGCTAGAAGGGACAGCTTCGAGCAGTACTTC
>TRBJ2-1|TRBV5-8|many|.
CASSLVPAYNEQFF
TGTGCCAGCAGCTTGGTCCCAGCCTACAATGAGCAGTTCTTC
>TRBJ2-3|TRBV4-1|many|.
CASSVGGPSTQYF
TGCGCCAGCAGCGTGGGGGGGCCGAGTACGCAGTATTTT
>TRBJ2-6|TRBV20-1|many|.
CSARLAYSGANVLTF
TGCAGTGCTCGGCTAGCGTACTCTGGGGCCAACGTCCTGACTTTC
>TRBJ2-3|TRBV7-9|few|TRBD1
CASSYKQGTDTQYF
TGTGCCAGCAGCTATAAACAGGGGACAGATACGCAGTATTTT
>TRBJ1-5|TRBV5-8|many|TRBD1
CASSLRGRGQPQHF
TGTGCCAGCAGCTTAAGGGGGCGAGGGCAGCCCCAGCATTTT
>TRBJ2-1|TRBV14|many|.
CASSQVDHTEKFF
TGTGCCAGCAGCCAAGTGGACCATACCGAGAAGTTCTTC
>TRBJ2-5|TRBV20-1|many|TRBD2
CSAQNLGGERGVETQYF
TGCAGTGCGCAGAACCTAGGCGGAGAGCGGGGGGTCGAGACCCAGTACTTC
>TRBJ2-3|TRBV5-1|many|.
CASRVGSRTDTQYF
TGCGCCAGCAGAGTGGGCTCTCGCACAGATACGCAGTATTTT
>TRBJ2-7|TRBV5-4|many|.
CASSLDSMSYEQYF
TGTGCCAGCAGCTTGGACTCCATGTCCTACGAGCAGTACTTC
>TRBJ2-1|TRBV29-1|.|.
CSASSPNEQFF
TGCAGCGCCTCCTCCCCCAATGAGCAGTTCTTC
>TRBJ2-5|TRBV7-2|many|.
CASSYGGVIKTQYF
TGTGCCAGCAGCTACGGAGGGGTGATCAAGACCCAGTACTTC